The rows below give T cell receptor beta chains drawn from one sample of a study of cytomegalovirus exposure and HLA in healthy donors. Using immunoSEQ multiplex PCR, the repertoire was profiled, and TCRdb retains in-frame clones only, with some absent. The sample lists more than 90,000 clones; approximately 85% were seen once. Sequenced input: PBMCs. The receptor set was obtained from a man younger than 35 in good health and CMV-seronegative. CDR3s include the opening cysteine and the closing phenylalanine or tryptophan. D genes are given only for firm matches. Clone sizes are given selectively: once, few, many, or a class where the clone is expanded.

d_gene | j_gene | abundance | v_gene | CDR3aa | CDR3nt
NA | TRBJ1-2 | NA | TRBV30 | CGTAENYGYTF | TGCGGGACGGCTGAAAACTATGGCTACACCTTC
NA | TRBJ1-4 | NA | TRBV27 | CASSHWEGGNEKLFF | TGTGCCAGCAGTCACTGGGAGGGAGGTAATGAAAAACTGTTTTTT
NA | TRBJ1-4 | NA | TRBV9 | CASSVGLGGTNEKLFF | TGTGCCAGCAGCGTAGGGCTCGGAGGGACTAATGAAAAACTGTTTTTT
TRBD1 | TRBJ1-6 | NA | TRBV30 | CAWSVKGAQALHF | TGTGCCTGGAGTGTAAAGGGGGCGCAGGCCCTCCACTTT
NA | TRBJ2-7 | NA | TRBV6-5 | CASSYTQGPGYEQYF | TGTGCCAGCAGTTACACACAGGGCCCCGGGTACGAGCAGTACTTC
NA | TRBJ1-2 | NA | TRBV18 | CASSPFDRYFGGYTF | TGTGCCAGCTCACCATTCGACAGATATTTTGGAGGCTACACCTTC
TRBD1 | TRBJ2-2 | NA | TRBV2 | CASSDGQVVGSGELFF | TGTGCCAGCAGTGATGGACAGGTGGTGGGCAGCGGGGAGCTGTTTTTT
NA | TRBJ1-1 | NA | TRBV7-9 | CASRMGGNTEAFF | TGTGCCAGCAGAATGGGGGGGAACACTGAAGCTTTCTTT
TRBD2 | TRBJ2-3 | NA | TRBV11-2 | CASRATSGSLGRTDTQYF | TGTGCCAGCAGGGCAACTAGCGGGTCCCTGGGCCGCACAGATACGCAGTATTTT
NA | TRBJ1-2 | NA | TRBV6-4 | CASSDHLGGENYGYTF | TGTGCCAGCAGTGACCACTTAGGGGGGGAGAACTATGGCTACACCTTC
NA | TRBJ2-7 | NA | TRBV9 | CASSSREQGPYEQYF | TGTGCCAGCAGCTCAAGAGAGCAGGGCCCCTACGAGCAGTACTTC
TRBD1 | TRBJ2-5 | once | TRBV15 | CATSMTGFQETQYF | TGTGCCACCAGCATGACAGGGTTCCAAGAGACCCAGTACTTC
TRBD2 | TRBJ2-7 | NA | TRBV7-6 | CASSLGTSGPYEQYF | TGTGCCAGCAGCTTAGGGACTAGCGGGCCCTACGAGCAGTACTTC
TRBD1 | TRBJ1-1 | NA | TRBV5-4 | CASSLLPGTAEAFF | TGTGCCAGCAGCTTGCTCCCCGGGACAGCAGAAGCTTTCTTT
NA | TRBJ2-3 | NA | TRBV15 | CATSSIKAEGGTQYF | TGTGCCACCAGCAGTATCAAAGCGGAGGGGGGGACGCAGTATTTT
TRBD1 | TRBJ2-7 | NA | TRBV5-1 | CASSLGTGEYEQYF | TGCGCCAGCAGCTTGGGGACAGGGGAATACGAGCAGTACTTC
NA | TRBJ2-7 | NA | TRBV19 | CASSPRELTYEQYF | TGTGCCAGTAGTCCCAGGGAATTAACCTACGAGCAGTACTTC
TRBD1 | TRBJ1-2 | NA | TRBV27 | CASKFQGASYGYTF | TGTGCCAGCAAATTTCAGGGGGCAAGCTATGGCTACACCTTC
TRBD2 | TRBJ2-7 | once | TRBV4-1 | CASSQETSGLGEQYF | TGCGCCAGCAGCCAGGAAACTAGCGGGCTGGGCGAGCAGTACTTC
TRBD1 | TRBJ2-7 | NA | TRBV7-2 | CASSAGTGGVEQYF | TGTGCCAGCAGCGCAGGGACAGGGGGCGTCGAGCAGTACTTC
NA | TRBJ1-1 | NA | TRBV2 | CASTGAEAFF | TGTGCCAGTACGGGAGCTGAAGCTTTCTTT
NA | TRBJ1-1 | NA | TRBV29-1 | CSALRPLNTEAFF | TGCAGCGCTCTGAGGCCCTTGAACACTGAAGCTTTCTTT
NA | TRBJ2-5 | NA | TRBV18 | CASSPIRQETQYF | TGTGCCAGCTCACCAATCCGTCAGGAGACCCAGTACTTC
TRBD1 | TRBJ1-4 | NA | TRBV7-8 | CASSSGQRDDKLFF | TGTGCCAGCAGCTCGGGACAGAGAGATGATAAACTGTTTTTT
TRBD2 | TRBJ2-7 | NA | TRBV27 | CASSLSGGGAYEQYF | TGTGCCAGCAGTTTATCTGGCGGGGGGGCGTACGAGCAGTACTTC
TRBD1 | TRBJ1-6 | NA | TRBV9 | CASSVGDRVSPLHF | TGTGCCAGCAGCGTAGGGGACAGGGTTTCACCCCTCCACTTT
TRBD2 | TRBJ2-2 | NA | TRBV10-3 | CAISEPGLAGYTGELFF | TGTGCCATCAGTGAGCCCGGACTAGCGGGGTACACCGGGGAGCTGTTTTTT
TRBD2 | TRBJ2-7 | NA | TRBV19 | CASSLGLATFYEQYF | TGTGCCAGTAGTCTGGGACTAGCGACCTTCTACGAGCAGTACTTC
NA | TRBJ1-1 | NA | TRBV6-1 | CASSERMNTEAFF | TGTGCCAGCAGTGAGAGGATGAACACTGAAGCTTTCTTT
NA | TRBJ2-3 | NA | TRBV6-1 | CASSELSGASTDTQYF | TGTGCCAGCAGTGAACTATCAGGGGCTAGCACAGATACGCAGTATTTT
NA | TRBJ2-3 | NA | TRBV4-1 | CASSQDAAGGLADTQYF | TGCGCCAGCAGCCAAGATGCGGCAGGGGGACTCGCAGATACGCAGTATTTT
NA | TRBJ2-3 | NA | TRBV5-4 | CASSQRVRGGTDTQYF | TGTGCCAGCAGCCAGCGGGTCCGCGGCGGGACAGATACGCAGTATTTT
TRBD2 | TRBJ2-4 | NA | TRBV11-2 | CASSSQAGGLTKNIQYF | TGTGCCAGCAGCTCCCAGGCGGGGGGTTTAACCAAAAACATTCAGTACTTC
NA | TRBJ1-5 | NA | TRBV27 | CASRRESGYSNQPQHF | TGTGCCAGCAGGCGAGAGTCAGGGTATAGCAATCAGCCCCAGCATTTT
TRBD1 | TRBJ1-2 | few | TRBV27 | CASSLQGGNYGYTF | TGTGCCAGCAGTTTACAGGGGGGCAACTATGGCTACACCTTC